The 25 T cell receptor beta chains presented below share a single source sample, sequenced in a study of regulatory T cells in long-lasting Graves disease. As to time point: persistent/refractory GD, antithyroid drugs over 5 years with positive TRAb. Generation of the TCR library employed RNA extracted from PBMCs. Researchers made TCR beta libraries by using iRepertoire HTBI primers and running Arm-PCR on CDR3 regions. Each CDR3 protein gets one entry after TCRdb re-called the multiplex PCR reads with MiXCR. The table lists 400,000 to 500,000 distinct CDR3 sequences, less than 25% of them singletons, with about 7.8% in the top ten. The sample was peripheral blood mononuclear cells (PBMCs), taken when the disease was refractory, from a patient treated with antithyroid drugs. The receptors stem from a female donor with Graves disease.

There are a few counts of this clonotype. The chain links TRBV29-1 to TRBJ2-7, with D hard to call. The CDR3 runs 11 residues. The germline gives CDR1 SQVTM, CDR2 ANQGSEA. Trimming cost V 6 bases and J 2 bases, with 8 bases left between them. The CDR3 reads CSVGYAYEQYF. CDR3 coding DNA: TGCAGCGTCGGATACGCCTACGAGCAGTACTTC.

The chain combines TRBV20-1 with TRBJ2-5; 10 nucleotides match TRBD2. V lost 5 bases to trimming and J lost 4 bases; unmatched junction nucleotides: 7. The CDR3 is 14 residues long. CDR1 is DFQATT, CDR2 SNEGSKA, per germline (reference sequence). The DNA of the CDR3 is TGCAGTGCTCTTCGATTAGCGGGAGGAGAGACCCAGTACTTC. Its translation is CSALRLAGGETQYF.

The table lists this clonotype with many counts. CDR3 amino acids: CATLGAGYTF. The CDR3 coding sequence is TGTGCCACCCTGGGAGCAGGCTACACCTTC. This sequence joins TRBV28 and TRBJ1-2; D not resolved. The CDR3 is 10 residues long. Trimming left V 10 bases short and J 8 bases short, with 11 bases between. The germline V gene encodes CDR1 MDHEN and CDR2 SYDVKM.

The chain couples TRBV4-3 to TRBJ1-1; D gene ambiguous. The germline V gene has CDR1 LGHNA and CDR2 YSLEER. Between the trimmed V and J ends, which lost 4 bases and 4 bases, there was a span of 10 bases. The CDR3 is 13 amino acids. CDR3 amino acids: CASSPSAGTEAFF. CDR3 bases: TGCGCCAGCAGCCCCTCAGCGGGCACTGAAGCTTTCTTT.

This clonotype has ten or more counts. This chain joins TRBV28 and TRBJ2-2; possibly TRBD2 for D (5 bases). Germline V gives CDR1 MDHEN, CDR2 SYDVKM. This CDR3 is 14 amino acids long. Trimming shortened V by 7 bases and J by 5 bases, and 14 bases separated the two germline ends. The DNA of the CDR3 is TGTGCCAGCACCCCCACAGAGGGTACCGGGGAGCTGTTTTTT. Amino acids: CASTPTEGTGELFF.

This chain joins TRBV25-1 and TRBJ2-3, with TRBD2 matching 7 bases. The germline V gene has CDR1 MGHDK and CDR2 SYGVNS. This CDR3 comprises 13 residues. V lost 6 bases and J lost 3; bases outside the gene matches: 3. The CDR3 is CASRWGGTDTQYF. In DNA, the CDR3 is TGTGCCAGCAGGTGGGGGGGTACAGATACGCAGTATTTT.

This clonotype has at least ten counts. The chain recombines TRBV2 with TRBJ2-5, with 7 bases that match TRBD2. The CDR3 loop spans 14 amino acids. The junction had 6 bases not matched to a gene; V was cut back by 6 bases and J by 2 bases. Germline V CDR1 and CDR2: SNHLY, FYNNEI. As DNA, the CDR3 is TGTGCCAGCAGGAAGCAGGGAGGGCAAGAGACCCAGTACTTC. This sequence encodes CASRKQGGQETQYF.

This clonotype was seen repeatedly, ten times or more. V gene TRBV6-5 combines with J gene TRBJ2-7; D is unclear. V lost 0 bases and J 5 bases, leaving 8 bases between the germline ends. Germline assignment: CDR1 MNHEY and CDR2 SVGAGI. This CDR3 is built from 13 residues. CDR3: CASSYSTVHEQYF. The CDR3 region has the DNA TGTGCCAGCAGTTACTCGACGGTCCACGAGCAGTACTTC.

Here the CDR3 reads CASSFSWTGNTEAFF. DNA of the CDR3: TGTGCCAGCAGCTTTTCCTGGACCGGGAACACTGAAGCTTTCTTT. The chain carries TRBV7-8 and TRBJ1-1, with no clear D. The CDR3 contains 15 residues. Germline CDR1 and CDR2: SGHVS and FQNEAQ. V shed 3 bases and J shed 1 base, with 12 bases lying between them.

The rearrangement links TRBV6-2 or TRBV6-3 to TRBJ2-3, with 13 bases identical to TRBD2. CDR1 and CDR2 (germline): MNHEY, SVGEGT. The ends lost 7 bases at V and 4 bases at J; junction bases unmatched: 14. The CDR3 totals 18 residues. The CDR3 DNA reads TGTGCCAGCACCACAGGACTAGCGGGAGTCCCGCACGCAGATACGCAGTATTTT. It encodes CASTTGLAGVPHADTQYF.

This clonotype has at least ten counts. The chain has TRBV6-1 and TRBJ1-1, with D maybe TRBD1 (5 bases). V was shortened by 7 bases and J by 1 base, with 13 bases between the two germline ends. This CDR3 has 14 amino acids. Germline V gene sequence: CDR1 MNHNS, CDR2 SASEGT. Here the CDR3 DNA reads TGTGCCAGCACCCGAGGGGCGGGGAACACTGAAGCTTTCTTT. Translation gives CASTRGAGNTEAFF.

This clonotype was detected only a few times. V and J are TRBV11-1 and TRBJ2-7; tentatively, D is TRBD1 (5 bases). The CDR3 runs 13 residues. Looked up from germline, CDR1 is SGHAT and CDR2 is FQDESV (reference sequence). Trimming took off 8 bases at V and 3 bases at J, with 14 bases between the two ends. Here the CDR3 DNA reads TGTGCCAGCGCACAGGAAGCTAACTACGAGCAGTACTTC. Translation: CASAQEANYEQYF.

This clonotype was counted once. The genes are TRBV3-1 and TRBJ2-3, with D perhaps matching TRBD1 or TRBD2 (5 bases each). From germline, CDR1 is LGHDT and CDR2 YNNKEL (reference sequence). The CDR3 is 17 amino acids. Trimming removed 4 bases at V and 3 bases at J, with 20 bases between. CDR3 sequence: CASSPGVRAGRTDTQYF. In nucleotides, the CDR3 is TGTGCCAGCAGCCCCGGCGTGAGGGCAGGGCGGACAGATACGCAGTATTTT.

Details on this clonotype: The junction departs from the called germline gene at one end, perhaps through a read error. The CDR3 DNA reads as TGTGCCAGCAGCCTTGGACGTAGCTACGGGCAGTACTTC. Translated: CASSLGRSYGQYF. The chain is built from TRBV9 and TRBJ2-7; D remains ambiguous. The CDR3 is made up of 13 amino acids. Germline loops: CDR1 SGDLS, CDR2 YYNGEE.

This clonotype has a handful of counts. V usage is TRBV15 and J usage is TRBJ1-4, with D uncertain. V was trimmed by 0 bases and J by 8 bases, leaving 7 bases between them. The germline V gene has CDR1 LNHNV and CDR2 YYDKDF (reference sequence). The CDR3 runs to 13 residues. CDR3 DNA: TGTGCCACCAGCAGAGACCAGACCGAAAAACTGTTTTTT. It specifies CATSRDQTEKLFF.

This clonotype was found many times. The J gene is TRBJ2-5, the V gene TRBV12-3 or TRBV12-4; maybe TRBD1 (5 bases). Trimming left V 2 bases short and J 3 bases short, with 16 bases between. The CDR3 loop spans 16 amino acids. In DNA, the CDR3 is TGTGCCAGCAGTTTACTAGGTCAGGGTGTAGAAGAGACCCAGTACTTC. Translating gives CASSLLGQGVEETQYF.

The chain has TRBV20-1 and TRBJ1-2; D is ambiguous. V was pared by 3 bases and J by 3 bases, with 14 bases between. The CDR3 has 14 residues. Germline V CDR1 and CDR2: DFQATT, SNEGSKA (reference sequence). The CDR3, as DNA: TGCAGTGCTAGTATCCCCCTAATGGACTATGGCTACACCTTC. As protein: CSASIPLMDYGYTF.

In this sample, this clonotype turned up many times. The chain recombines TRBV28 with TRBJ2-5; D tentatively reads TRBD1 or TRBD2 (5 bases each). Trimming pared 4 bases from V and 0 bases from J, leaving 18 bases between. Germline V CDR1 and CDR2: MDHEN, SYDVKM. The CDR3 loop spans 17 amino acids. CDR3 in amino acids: CASSSFWGFSYQETQYF. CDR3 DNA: TGTGCCAGCAGTTCGTTTTGGGGGTTCTCCTACCAAGAGACCCAGTACTTC.

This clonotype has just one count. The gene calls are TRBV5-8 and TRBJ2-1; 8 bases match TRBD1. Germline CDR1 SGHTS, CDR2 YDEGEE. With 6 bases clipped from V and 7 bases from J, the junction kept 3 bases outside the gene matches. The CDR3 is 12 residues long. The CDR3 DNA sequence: TGTGCCAGCATCAGGGGGCAAAATGAGCAGTTCTTC. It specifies CASIRGQNEQFF.

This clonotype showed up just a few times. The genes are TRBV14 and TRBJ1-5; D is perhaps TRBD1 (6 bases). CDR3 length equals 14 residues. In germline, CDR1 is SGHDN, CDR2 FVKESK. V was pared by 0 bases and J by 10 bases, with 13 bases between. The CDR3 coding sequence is TGTGCCAGCAGCCAAGACCAGGGGATCAGTCCCCAGCATTTT. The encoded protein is CASSQDQGISPQHF.

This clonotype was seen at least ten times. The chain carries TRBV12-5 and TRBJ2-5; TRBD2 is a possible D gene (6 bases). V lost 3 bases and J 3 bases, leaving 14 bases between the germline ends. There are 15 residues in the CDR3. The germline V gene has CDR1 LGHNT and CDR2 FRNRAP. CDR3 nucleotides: TGTGCTAGTGGTTTTTACGGGGGAGCGGAAGAGACCCAGTACTTC. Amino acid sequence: CASGFYGGAEETQYF.

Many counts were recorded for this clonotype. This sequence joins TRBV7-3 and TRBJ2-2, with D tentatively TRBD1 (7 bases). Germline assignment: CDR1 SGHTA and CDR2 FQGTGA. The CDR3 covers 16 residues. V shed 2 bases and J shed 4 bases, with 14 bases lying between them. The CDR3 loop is CASSLLAGGLTGELFF. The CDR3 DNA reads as TGTGCCAGCAGCTTACTGGCAGGGGGACTCACCGGGGAGCTGTTTTTT.

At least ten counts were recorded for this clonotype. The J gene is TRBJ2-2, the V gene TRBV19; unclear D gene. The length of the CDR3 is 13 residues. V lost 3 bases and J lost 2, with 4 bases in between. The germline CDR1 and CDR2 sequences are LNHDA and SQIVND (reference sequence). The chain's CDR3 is CASSIGNTGELFF. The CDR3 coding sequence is TGTGCCAGTAGTATCGGCAACACCGGGGAGCTGTTTTTT. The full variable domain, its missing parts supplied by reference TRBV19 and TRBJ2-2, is DGGITQSPKYLFRKEGQNVTLSCEQNLNHDAMYWYRQDPGQGLRLIYYSQIVNDFQKGDIAEGYSVSREKKESFPLTVTSAQKNPTAFYLCASSIGNTGELFFGEGSRLTVL.

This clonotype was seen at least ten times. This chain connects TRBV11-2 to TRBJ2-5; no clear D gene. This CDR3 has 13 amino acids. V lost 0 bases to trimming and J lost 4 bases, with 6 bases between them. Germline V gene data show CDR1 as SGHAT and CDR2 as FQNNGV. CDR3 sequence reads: CASSLDRGETQYF. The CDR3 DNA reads TGTGCCAGCAGCTTAGATCGAGGAGAGACCCAGTACTTC.

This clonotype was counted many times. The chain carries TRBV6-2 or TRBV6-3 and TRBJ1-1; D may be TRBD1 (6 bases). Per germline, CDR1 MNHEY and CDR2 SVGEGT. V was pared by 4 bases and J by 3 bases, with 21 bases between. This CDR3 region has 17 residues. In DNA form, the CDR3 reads TGTGCCAGCAGTTTCTTTGCAGGGGATCCCTCTCACACTGAAGCTTTCTTT. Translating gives CASSFFAGDPSHTEAFF.